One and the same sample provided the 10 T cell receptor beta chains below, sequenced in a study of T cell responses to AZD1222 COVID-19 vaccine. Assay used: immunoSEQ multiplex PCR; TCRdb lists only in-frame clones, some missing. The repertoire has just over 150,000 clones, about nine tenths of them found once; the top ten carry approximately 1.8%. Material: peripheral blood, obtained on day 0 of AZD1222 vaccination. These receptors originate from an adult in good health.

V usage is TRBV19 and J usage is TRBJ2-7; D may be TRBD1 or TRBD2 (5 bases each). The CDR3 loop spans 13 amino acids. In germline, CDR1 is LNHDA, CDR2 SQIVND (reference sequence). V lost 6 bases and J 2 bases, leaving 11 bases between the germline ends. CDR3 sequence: CASRGTDAYEQYF. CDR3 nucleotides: TGTGCCAGTAGAGGGACGGATGCCTACGAGCAGTACTTC. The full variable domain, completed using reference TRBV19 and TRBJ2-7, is DGGITQSPKYLFRKEGQNVTLSCEQNLNHDAMYWYRQDPGQGLRLIYYSQIVNDFQKGDIAEGYSVSREKKESFPLTVTSAQKNPTAFYLCASRGTDAYEQYFGPGTRLTVT.

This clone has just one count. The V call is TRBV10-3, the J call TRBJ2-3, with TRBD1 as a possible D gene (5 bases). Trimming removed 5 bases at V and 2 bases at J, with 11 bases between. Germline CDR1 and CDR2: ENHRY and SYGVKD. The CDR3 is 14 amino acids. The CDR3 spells CAISSTEYTDTQYF. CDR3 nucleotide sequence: TGTGCCATCAGTTCGACAGAATACACAGATACGCAGTATTTT.

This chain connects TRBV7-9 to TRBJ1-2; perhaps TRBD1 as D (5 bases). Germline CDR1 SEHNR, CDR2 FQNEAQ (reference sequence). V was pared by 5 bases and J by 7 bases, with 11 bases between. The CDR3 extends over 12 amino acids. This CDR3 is CASSRGGGGYTF. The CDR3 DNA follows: TGTGCCAGCAGCCGGGGGGGTGGTGGCTACACCTTC.

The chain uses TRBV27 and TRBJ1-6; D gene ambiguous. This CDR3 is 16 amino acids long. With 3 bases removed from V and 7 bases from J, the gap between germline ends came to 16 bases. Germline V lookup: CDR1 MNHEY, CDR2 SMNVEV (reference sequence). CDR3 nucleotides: TGTGCCAGCAGTTTGATAGCGATGATATCGAATTCACCCCTCCACTTT. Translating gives CASSLIAMISNSPLHF.

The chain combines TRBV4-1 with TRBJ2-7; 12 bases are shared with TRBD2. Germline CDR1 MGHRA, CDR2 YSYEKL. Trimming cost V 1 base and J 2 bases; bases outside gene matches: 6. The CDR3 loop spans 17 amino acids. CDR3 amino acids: CASSQGSGLAGTYEQYF. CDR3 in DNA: TGCGCCAGCAGCCAAGGATCGGGACTAGCGGGCACCTACGAGCAGTACTTC.

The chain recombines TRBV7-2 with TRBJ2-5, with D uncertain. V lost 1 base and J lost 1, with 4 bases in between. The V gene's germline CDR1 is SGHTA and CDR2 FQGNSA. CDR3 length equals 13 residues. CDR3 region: CASSLGIQETQYF. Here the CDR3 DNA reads TGTGCCAGCAGCTTAGGAATCCAAGAGACCCAGTACTTC.

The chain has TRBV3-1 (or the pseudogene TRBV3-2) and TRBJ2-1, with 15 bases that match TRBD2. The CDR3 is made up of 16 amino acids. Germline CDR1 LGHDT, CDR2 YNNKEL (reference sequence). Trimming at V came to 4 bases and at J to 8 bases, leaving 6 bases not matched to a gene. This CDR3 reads CASSRRTSGRGDEQFF. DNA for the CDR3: TGTGCCAGCAGCCGAAGGACTAGCGGGAGGGGGGATGAGCAGTTCTTC.

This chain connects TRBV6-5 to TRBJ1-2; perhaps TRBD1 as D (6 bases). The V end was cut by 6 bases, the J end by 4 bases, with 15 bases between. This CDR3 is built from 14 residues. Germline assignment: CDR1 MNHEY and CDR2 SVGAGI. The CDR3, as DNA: TGTGCCAGCAGCCTAACGGGACAAGGCTATGGCTACACCTTC. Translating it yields CASSLTGQGYGYTF.

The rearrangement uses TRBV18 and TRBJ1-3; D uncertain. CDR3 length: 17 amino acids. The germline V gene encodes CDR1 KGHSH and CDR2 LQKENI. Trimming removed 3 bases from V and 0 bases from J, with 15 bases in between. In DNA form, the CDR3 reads TGTGCCAGCTCACCTCTTCTGGCCCGGTCCTCTGGAAACACCATATATTTT. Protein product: CASSPLLARSSGNTIYF.

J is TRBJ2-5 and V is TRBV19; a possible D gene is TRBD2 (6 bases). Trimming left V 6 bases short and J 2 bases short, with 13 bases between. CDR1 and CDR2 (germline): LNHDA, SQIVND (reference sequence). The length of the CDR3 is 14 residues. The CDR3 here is CASSPGRWQETQYF. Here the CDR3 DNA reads TGTGCCAGTAGCCCAGGGAGGTGGCAAGAGACCCAGTACTTC.